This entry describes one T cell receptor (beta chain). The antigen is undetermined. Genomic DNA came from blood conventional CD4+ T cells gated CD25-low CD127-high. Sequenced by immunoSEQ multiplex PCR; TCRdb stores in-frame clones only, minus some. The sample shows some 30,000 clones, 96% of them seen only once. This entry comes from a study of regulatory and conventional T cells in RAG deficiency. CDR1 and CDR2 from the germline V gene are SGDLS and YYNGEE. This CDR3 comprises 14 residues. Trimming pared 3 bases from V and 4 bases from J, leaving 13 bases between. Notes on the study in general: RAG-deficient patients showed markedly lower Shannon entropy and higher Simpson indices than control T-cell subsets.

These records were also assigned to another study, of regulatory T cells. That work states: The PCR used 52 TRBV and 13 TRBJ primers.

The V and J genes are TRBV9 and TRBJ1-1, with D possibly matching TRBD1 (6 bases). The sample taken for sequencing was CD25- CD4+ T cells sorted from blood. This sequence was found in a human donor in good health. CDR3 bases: TGTGCCAGCAGCGCTCACTTGACAGGCACTGAAGCTTTCTTT. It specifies CASSAHLTGTEAFF.